This T cell receptor beta chain originates from a study of OX40 agonist ivuxolimab in advanced cancers. The protocol was immunoSEQ multiplex PCR, while the TCRdb copy is restricted to in-frame clones and leaves out a portion. The table shows tens of thousands of clones, with just under 95% occurring only once. The V gene lost 2 bases and the J gene lost 4 bases, with 9 bases spanning the gap. The germline V gene has CDR1 MNHNS and CDR2 SASEGT. The CDR3 totals 14 residues. Source: CD4+ or CD8+ T cells sorted from blood, taken in a trial of the OX40 agonist ivuxolimab. The J gene is TRBJ2-1, the V gene TRBV6-1, with D perhaps TRBD2 (5 bases). This receptor was obtained from an adult with an advanced solid tumor such as melanoma, head and neck, liver or kidney cancer. CDR3 coding DNA: TGTGCCAGCAGTGAACACCGGACTTACAATGAGCAGTTCTTC. Its translation: CASSEHRTYNEQFF.